The 22 T cell receptor beta chains below all came from one sample that was sequenced in a study of shared clonotypes between healthy human individuals. Libraries were prepared by immunoSEQ multiplex PCR; TCRdb keeps only in-frame clonotypes and omits some of them. The data show 980,000 or so clones, with approximately 76% seen just once and about 1.5% held by the top ten. Source material: memory CD4+ T cells sorted from blood. Subset given: CD45RA-negative fraction. The receptors come from a young man in good health.

The chain joins TRBV5-1 to TRBJ1-1; D possibly corresponds to TRBD1 (5 bases). This CDR3 has 15 amino acids. The V gene's germline CDR1 is SGHRS and CDR2 YFSETQ. Deletions cut 5 bases from V and 5 bases from J, with 19 bases between. The CDR3 is CASSGAIGWATEAFF. The DNA of the CDR3 is TGCGCCAGCAGTGGGGCCATCGGGTGGGCGACTGAAGCTTTCTTT.

The CDR3 DNA is TGCAGCGTGGTTGGGGTATCAGCGGGATACGAGCAGTACTTC. Amino acid sequence: CSVVGVSAGYEQYF. The genes are TRBV29-1 and TRBJ2-7; 7 nucleotides line up with TRBD2. The CDR3 has 14 amino acids. CDR1 is SQVTM and CDR2 is ANQGSEA in the germline V gene. The ends lost 6 bases at V and 4 bases at J; junction bases unmatched: 12.

As for this clone: The same CDR3 arises from other DNA sequences in this sample as well. The V call is TRBV7-2, the J call TRBJ2-7, with D possibly TRBD2 on 6 matching bases. The CDR3 extends over 15 amino acids. V was trimmed by 1 base and J by 0 bases, leaving 10 bases between them. From germline, CDR1 is SGHTA and CDR2 FQGNSA. The CDR3 coding sequence is TGTGCCAGCAGCTTAGAAGCGGGCAGCTCCTACGAGCAGTACTTC. Translated: CASSLEAGSSYEQYF. The whole variable domain, remainder taken from reference TRBV7-2 and TRBJ2-7, is GAGVSQSPSNKVTEKGKDVELRCDPISGHTALYWYRQSLGQGLEFLIYFQGNSAPDKSGLPSDRFSAERTGGSVSTLTIQRTQQEDSAVYLCASSLEAGSSYEQYFGPGTRLTVT.

This rearrangement joins TRBV6-5 to TRBJ2-7; D is possibly TRBD1 (6 bases). Trimming stripped 6 bases from V and 3 bases from J, with 12 bases between. The CDR3 loop spans 13 amino acids. Per the germline V gene, CDR1 is MNHEY and CDR2 is SVGAGI. Here the CDR3 reads CASSRTVGYEQYF. CDR3 in DNA: TGTGCCAGCAGCAGGACAGTAGGCTACGAGCAGTACTTC.

The chain recombines TRBV9 with TRBJ2-5; D is ambiguous. Germline CDR1 is SGDLS and CDR2 is YYNGEE. Trimming left V 0 bases short and J 4 bases short, with 13 bases between. The CDR3 length is 15 residues. CDR3 region: CASSVAVGLPETQYF. The CDR3, as DNA: TGTGCCAGCAGCGTAGCGGTCGGGCTACCAGAGACCCAGTACTTC.

Concerning this clone: Distinct nucleotide sequences in the sample also encode this CDR3. The rearrangement uses TRBV6-1 and TRBJ2-7; 8 bases align to TRBD2. Trimming took 6 bases from V and 3 from J; bases not matched to a gene: 4. CDR3 length equals 13 residues. Germline V CDR1 and CDR2: MNHNS, SASEGT. The CDR3 DNA reads as TGTGCCAGCAGCGTAGCGGGGAACTACGAGCAGTACTTC. Translating it yields CASSVAGNYEQYF.

CDR3 loop: CASSLQGLSYNEQFF. The CDR3 DNA reads as TGTGCCAGCAGCCTTCAGGGCCTATCCTACAATGAGCAGTTCTTC. The rearrangement joins TRBV5-8 to TRBJ2-1, with a tentative D call TRBD1 (5 bases). The CDR3 runs 15 residues. Germline V gene sequence: CDR1 SGHTS, CDR2 YDEGEE. V shed 4 bases and J shed 1 base, with 12 bases lying between them.

This rearrangement joins TRBV9 to TRBJ2-7; no definite D call. CDR1 SGDLS and CDR2 YYNGEE come from the germline V gene. The CDR3 consists of 12 residues. V was pared by 4 bases and J by 0 bases, with 5 bases between. The CDR3 sequence is CASSFTSYEQYF. CDR3 in DNA: TGTGCCAGCAGCTTCACCTCCTACGAGCAGTACTTC.

The DNA for the CDR3 is TGTGCCAGCTCACCAGGGCTTAGCGACTATGGCTACACCTTC. Protein product: CASSPGLSDYGYTF. The chain couples TRBV18 to TRBJ1-2, with D hard to call. Germline CDR1 is KGHSH and CDR2 is LQKENI. This CDR3 has 14 amino acids. Trimming removed 2 bases at V and 3 bases at J, with 10 bases between.

The chain has TRBV13 and TRBJ2-7, with no clear D. Looked up from germline, CDR1 is PRHDT and CDR2 is FYEKMQ (reference sequence). The CDR3 is made up of 14 amino acids. Trimming pared 5 bases from V and 5 bases from J, leaving 16 bases between. The CDR3 nucleotides are TGTGCCAGCAGCCCCCCCGGTAGGTCCCACGAGCAGTACTTC. Its translation is CASSPPGRSHEQYF.

J is TRBJ1-1 and V is TRBV9; TRBD1 is a possible D gene (6 bases). The germline V gene encodes CDR1 SGDLS and CDR2 YYNGEE. The CDR3 is made up of 14 amino acids. Trimming stripped 4 bases from V and 4 bases from J, with 14 bases between. This chain's CDR3 is CASSPSGGATEAFF. The CDR3 nucleotides read TGTGCCAGCAGCCCTAGCGGGGGGGCCACTGAAGCTTTCTTT.

The chain is built from TRBV15 and TRBJ1-2; TRBD1 agrees at 8 bases. V lost 1 base to trimming and J lost 6 bases; unmatched junction nucleotides: 7. CDR1 and CDR2 from the germline V gene are LNHNV and YYDKDF (reference sequence). This CDR3 region has 15 residues. CDR3 in DNA: TGTGCCACCAGCAGAGGTGGGACAGGAGGCCATGGCTACACCTTC. Its translation is CATSRGGTGGHGYTF.

This chain connects TRBV30 to TRBJ2-1; 8 nucleotides agree with TRBD2. Germline CDR1 and CDR2: GTSNPN and SVGIG (reference sequence). The CDR3 is made up of 14 amino acids. V was pared by 0 bases and J by 6 bases, with 4 bases of the junction left unmatched. CDR3 bases: TGTGCCTGGAGTGTACTTAGCGGGGTCAATGAGCAGTTCTTC. It is translated as CAWSVLSGVNEQFF.

This clone was seen a few times. V gene TRBV5-4 combines with J gene TRBJ2-5; D might be TRBD1 (6 bases). Germline CDR1 is SGHNT and CDR2 is YYREEE (reference sequence). This CDR3 contains 15 residues. Trimming took off 0 bases at V and 2 bases at J, with 11 bases between the two ends. The CDR3 loop reads CASSLVGQIQETQYF. Here the CDR3 DNA reads TGTGCCAGCAGCTTGGTCGGACAGATACAAGAGACCCAGTACTTC.

The V call is TRBV7-9, the J call TRBJ2-7; 12 nucleotides agree with TRBD2. The V and J ends lost 4 bases and 2 bases, in that order; junction bases with no gene match: 6. The CDR3 runs 16 residues. The germline CDR1 and CDR2 sequences are SEHNR and FQNEAQ (reference sequence). This chain's CDR3 is CASSYGLAGTTYEQYF. DNA for the CDR3: TGTGCCAGCAGCTACGGACTAGCGGGGACAACCTACGAGCAGTACTTC.

This clone was seen only once. This chain uses TRBV7-2 with TRBJ2-3, with TRBD2 matching over 14 bases. With 2 bases clipped from V and 2 bases from J, the junction kept 6 bases outside the gene matches. Per the germline V gene, CDR1 is SGHTA and CDR2 is FQGNSA. The CDR3 spans 18 residues. Here the CDR3 DNA reads TGTGCCAGCAGCTTACTCAGACTAGCGGGAGGGAACACAGATACGCAGTATTTT. Its protein is CASSLLRLAGGNTDTQYF.

The J gene is TRBJ2-1, the V gene TRBV10-3; TRBD1 aligns across 8 bases. V dropped 4 bases and J dropped 6; count of bases not matched to a gene: 5. Germline V CDR1 and CDR2: ENHRY, SYGVKD. The CDR3 loop spans 14 amino acids. The CDR3 reads CAISGTGSGNEQFF. In DNA, the CDR3 is TGTGCCATCAGTGGGACAGGGAGCGGCAATGAGCAGTTCTTC.

This clone was detected once. V and J are TRBV29-1 and TRBJ1-1, with D possibly matching TRBD1 (6 bases). The CDR3 loop spans 13 amino acids. Germline lookup yields CDR1 SQVTM and CDR2 ANQGSEA. The V gene lost 3 bases and the J gene lost 3 bases, with 11 bases spanning the gap. The CDR3 is CSVEEGGHTEAFF. CDR3 bases: TGCAGCGTTGAGGAGGGGGGTCACACTGAAGCTTTCTTT.

The chain links TRBV5-1 to TRBJ1-1; TRBD1 aligns across 9 bases. Per germline, CDR1 SGHRS and CDR2 YFSETQ. The junction had 7 bases not matched to a gene; V was cut back by 5 bases and J by 11 bases. The CDR3 covers 12 residues. CDR3 nucleotides: TGCGCCAGCAGTCGGGACAGGGACAGGGCTTTCTTT. Amino acid sequence: CASSRDRDRAFF.

V is TRBV6-1 and J is TRBJ2-1, with TRBD2 identical over 9 bases. V lost 6 bases to trimming and J lost 6 bases; unmatched junction nucleotides: 3. CDR1 MNHNS and CDR2 SASEGT come from the germline V gene. The CDR3 has 13 residues. The CDR3 nucleotides read TGTGCCAGCAGGACTAGCGGAACCAATGAGCAGTTCTTC. This encodes CASRTSGTNEQFF.

As to this clone: At one end, the junction sequence differs from germline, possibly due to a read error. V is TRBV30 and J is TRBJ1-3, with 7 positions matching TRBD1. Germline V gives CDR1 GTSNPN, CDR2 SVGIG (reference sequence). The CDR3 has 15 residues. The CDR3 bases are TGTGACTGGAGAGGACAGGTAAACTCTGGAAACACCATATATTTT. Its protein product is CDWRGQVNSGNTIYF.

The rearrangement uses TRBV4-3 and TRBJ1-2; D is perhaps TRBD1 (5 bases). CDR1 and CDR2 (germline): LGHNA, YSLEER. This CDR3 spans 13 amino acids. V lost 3 bases and J 4 bases, leaving 9 bases between the germline ends. This CDR3 reads CASSHRDFYGYTF. Here the CDR3 DNA reads TGCGCCAGCAGCCACCGGGACTTCTATGGCTACACCTTC.